This T cell receptor (beta chain) emerged from a study of CD8 T cells in ankylosing spondylitis. In this sample, this clonotype turned up a few times. Its matching antigen is unknown. Study-level findings and limits: The study looked at matched synovial fluid samples from ankylosing spondylitis patients. Disease-linked clones were reported to be significantly enriched there.

Libraries of TCR beta came from quantitative 5'-RACE with molecular barcodes. TCRdb processed the 5' RACE reads anew with MiXCR; each CDR3 protein has one entry. This sample has 150,000 or so distinct CDR3 sequences, with approximately 10% found just once. Germline CDR1 is MDHEN and CDR2 is SYDVKM. J lost 2 bases, V lost 8 bases, and 8 bases had no gene match. CDR3 size: 15 residues. The chain couples TRBV28 to TRBJ2-1; the match to TRBD1 covers 8 bases. The TCR sequence derives from a female donor with ankylosing spondylitis or in good health (not recorded which). The sample was blood, either unsorted or a sorted T cell fraction (not recorded which). CDR3 residues: CASSRSTGAYNEQFF. The CDR3 coding sequence is TGTGCCAGCTCCAGATCGACAGGGGCCTACAATGAGCAGTTCTTC.